This TCR beta chain was captured by sequencing in a study of spatial heterogeneity in lung cancer (dated by TCRdb to the late 2010s). For the wider study: The donors were some 72 patients from the lung TRACERx cohort who had early-stage, untreated non-small cell lung cancer. TCR repertoire features were related to nonsynonymous mutation counts determined by whole-exome sequencing of tumor tissue. Follow-up PBMC samples were sequenced whenever the samples were available, and the median time to follow-up was around two years after resection. At surgery, hundreds of tumor regions, around 68 matched nontumor lung samples and fewer than 60 PBMC samples were TCR-sequenced for both alpha and beta chains. In non-small cell lung cancer, the study made a quantitative comparison of TCR alpha and beta repertoires among multiple tumor regions, matched nontumor lung and blood. Beta-chain transcripts were consistently detected in greater numbers than alpha-chain transcripts, which likely reflects a higher abundance of beta-chain transcripts. In the raw uncorrected reads, each unique combination of TCR and UMI appeared more than ten times on average. The full study reports these points: Ubiquitous expanded tumor TCRs were detected in blood more often at tumor resection than at routine follow-up. Only roughly 15 patients were included in the comparisons of baseline and follow-up blood repertoires. Confirming at a functional level the hypothesis that regional TCRs recognize regional mutations was considered to require additional single-cell paired TCR alpha and beta sequencing.

This sample's time point label indicates: blood at routine non-recurrence follow-up after resection. For TCR sequencing, whole RNA was extracted from tumor and nontumor lung tissue, or from cryopreserved PBMC samples, and no cell sorting was done. Patients were selected for TCR sequencing only if sufficient RNA was available from at least two tumor regions. V gives up 1 base and J gives up 5 bases, and the segment between their germline ends measures 11 bases. The CDR3 starts with the cysteine, ends with the phenylalanine, and has 14 residues. The retained sequence is limited to the CDR3, 42 bases, with the frame set at the first base. CDR1 and CDR2 are drawn from the germline V gene (reference sequence): SGHAT, FQDESV. As concerns this clonotype: Its antigen is currently not known. No base qualities exist here, and no much larger clone lies one base off it.

Library generation was performed with 5' RACE. Data came from a NextSeq 500. To allow correction of PCR and sequencing errors, the TCR library protocol tagged every TCR cDNA molecule with a unique molecular identifier. For the original study's pipeline: TCR identification, UMI-based error correction and CDR3 extraction were performed with Decombinator tools. TCRs above a frequency of 2 per 1,000, corresponding to the top 1% of the tumor frequency distribution, were defined as expanded. Each repertoire was subsampled 100 times to 5,000 TCRs, after which Renyi diversity was computed with the R vegan package. CDR3 similarity networks were built from amino acid triplet string-kernel similarity, connecting CDR3s with pairwise similarity above 0.82. The raw public reads went through TCRdb reprocessing: fastp at Q25, MiXCR clone calling, in-frame beta chains kept. Rows merge per CDR3 protein into single entries with the most common DNA and genes. The V and J calls were determined by TCRdb, not by the authors. The sample table shows approximately 50,000 distinct CDR3 sequences, and more than 6.5% are seen once. Around 33% of the sample is in the top ten clones.

The input for sequencing was PBMCs, taken at follow-up. Recombination joined TRBV11-1 with TRBJ2-5; D gene: possibly TRBD2, on 5 matching bases. This sequence was found in a female donor with early-stage non-small cell lung cancer. The sequenced DNA: TGTGCCAGCAGCTTAGGCGTCGGCGGGGAGACCCAGTACTTC. It encodes CASSLGVGGETQYF.